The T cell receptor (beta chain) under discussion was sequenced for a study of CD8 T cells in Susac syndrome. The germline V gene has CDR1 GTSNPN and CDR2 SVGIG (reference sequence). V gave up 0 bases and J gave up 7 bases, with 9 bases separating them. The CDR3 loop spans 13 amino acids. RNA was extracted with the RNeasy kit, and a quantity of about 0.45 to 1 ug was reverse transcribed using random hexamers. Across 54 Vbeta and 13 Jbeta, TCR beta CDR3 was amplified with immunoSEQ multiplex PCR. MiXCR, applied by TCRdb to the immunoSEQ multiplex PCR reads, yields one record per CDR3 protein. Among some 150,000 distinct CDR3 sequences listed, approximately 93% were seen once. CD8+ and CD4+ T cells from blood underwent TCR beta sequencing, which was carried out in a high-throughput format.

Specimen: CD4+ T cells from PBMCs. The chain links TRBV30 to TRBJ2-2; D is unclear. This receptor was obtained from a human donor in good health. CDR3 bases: TGTGCCTGGAGTGTACGAGATTTCGGGGAGCTGTTTTTT. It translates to CAWSVRDFGELFF.